These T cell receptor beta chains were read from a single sample in a study of blood T cell repertoires in COVID-19. Produced via immunoSEQ multiplex PCR; TCRdb's table is partial and in-frame only. Of more than 350,000 clones listed, about 88% are singletons. Source material: PBMCs or T cells enriched from blood (not recorded which). The receptors were sampled from a woman between 18 and 30 years old who had been exposed to COVID-19. Both conserved end residues are part of each CDR3. D genes are given only for firm matches. The listing skips clone size in some rows; elsewhere it reads once, few, many or a size class.

V	J	length	size	D	CDR3	DNA
TRBV18	TRBJ1-2	15	NA	NA	CASSPGVRVDYGYTF	TGTGCCAGCTCACCAGGGGTGAGGGTGGACTATGGCTACACCTTC
TRBV27	TRBJ1-2	15	NA	TRBD1	CASSPNPQGYYGYTF	TGTGCCAGCAGTCCCAACCCACAGGGGTACTATGGCTACACCTTC
TRBV6-2/TRBV6-3	TRBJ1-6	15	few	NA	CASSYPENYNSPLHF	TGTGCCAGCAGTTATCCAGAAAACTATAATTCACCCCTCCACTTT
TRBV14	TRBJ1-3	15	NA	TRBD1	CASSQVRGPGNTIYF	TGTGCCAGCAGCCAAGTAAGGGGGCCTGGAAACACCATATATTTT
TRBV11-3	TRBJ2-1	13	NA	TRBD2	CASSLGGGNEQFF	TGTGCCAGCAGCCTAGGCGGGGGGAATGAGCAGTTCTTC
TRBV28	TRBJ1-2	15	once	TRBD1	CASSPRDRGLDGYTF	TGTGCCAGCAGTCCCCGGGACAGGGGGCTGGATGGCTACACCTTC
TRBV30	TRBJ2-1	13	NA	TRBD2	CALVAGGPSEQFF	TGTGCCTTGGTAGCGGGGGGGCCTAGTGAGCAGTTCTTC
TRBV11-2	TRBJ2-5	15	NA	TRBD1	CASSTTTGGVETQYF	TGTGCCAGCAGCACGACGACAGGGGGCGTAGAGACCCAGTACTTC
TRBV21-1	TRBJ1-2	18	few	NA	CASSKALYWTGAKNGYTF	TGTGCCAGCAGCAAAGCGCTTTATTGGACAGGGGCGAAAAATGGCTACACCTTC
TRBV5-4	TRBJ2-7	15	few	TRBD2	CASSILAGGPYEQYF	TGTGCCAGCAGCATACTAGCGGGGGGGCCCTACGAGCAGTACTTC
TRBV7-2	TRBJ2-7	16	NA	TRBD2	CASSLAPAGGGYEQYF	TGTGCCAGCAGCTTAGCCCCTGCGGGGGGAGGCTACGAGCAGTACTTC
TRBV11-2	TRBJ2-1	13	NA	NA	CASTSSWANEQFF	TGTGCCAGCACTTCATCCTGGGCGAATGAGCAGTTCTTC
TRBV5-7	TRBJ1-1	14	NA	TRBD1	CASSVGQANTEAFF	TGTGCCAGCAGCGTAGGACAGGCGAACACTGAAGCTTTCTTT
TRBV7-6	TRBJ2-7	16	NA	TRBD1	CASSPTGTENTYEQYF	TGTGCCAGCAGCCCAACCGGGACAGAAAACACCTACGAGCAGTACTTC
TRBV15	TRBJ2-1	16	NA	NA	CATSRGRSFGQNEQFF	TGTGCCACCAGCAGAGGGCGGTCTTTCGGTCAGAATGAGCAGTTCTTC
TRBV6-4	TRBJ2-5	12	NA	TRBD2	CADERGEETQYF	TGTGCGGACGAGCGGGGGGAGGAGACCCAGTACTTC
TRBV6-1	TRBJ2-7	16	NA	TRBD2	CASSEGTSGYAYEQYF	TGTGCCAGCAGTGAAGGGACTAGCGGCTACGCCTACGAGCAGTACTTC
TRBV27	TRBJ1-5	15	NA	TRBD1	CATRRTGQGYQPQHF	TGTGCCACCAGAAGGACGGGACAGGGTTATCAGCCCCAGCATTTT
TRBV25-1	TRBJ2-1	14	NA	NA	CASNPGQLHNEQFF	TGTGCCAGCAATCCGGGACAACTTCACAATGAGCAGTTCTTC
TRBV27	TRBJ1-5	13	NA	NA	CASSPGGNQPQHF	TGTGCCAGCAGTCCGGGGGGCAATCAGCCCCAGCATTTT
TRBV10-2	TRBJ2-2	14	NA	NA	CASSVWPNTGELFF	TGCGCCAGCAGTGTTTGGCCGAACACCGGGGAGCTGTTTTTT
TRBV5-5	TRBJ1-1	15	NA	TRBD1	CASSSRQGAFTEAFF	TGTGCCAGCAGCTCTAGACAGGGGGCGTTCACTGAAGCTTTCTTT
TRBV9	TRBJ2-5	13	NA	TRBD1	CASSVGQQETQYF	TGTGCCAGCAGCGTGGGACAGCAAGAGACCCAGTACTTC
TRBV7-9	TRBJ1-1	15	NA	TRBD1	CASSPTGAHNTEAFF	TGTGCCAGCAGCCCGACAGGGGCGCACAACACTGAAGCTTTCTTT
TRBV7-8	TRBJ2-1	16	NA	TRBD2	CASSIYGGSSYNEQFF	TGTGCCAGCAGCATTTACGGGGGGAGCTCCTACAATGAGCAGTTCTTC
TRBV10-3	TRBJ2-3	16	NA	TRBD2	CAIKFGLAGTTDTQYF	TGTGCCATCAAGTTCGGGCTAGCGGGGACCACAGATACGCAGTATTTT
TRBV20-1	TRBJ2-3	10	NA	NA	CSAGRDTQYF	TGCAGTGCTGGGCGCGATACGCAGTATTTT
TRBV11-2	TRBJ1-2	15	NA	NA	CASSLVLQPFYGYTF	TGTGCCAGCAGCTTAGTCTTACAGCCCTTCTATGGCTACACCTTC
TRBV28	TRBJ1-5	14	NA	NA	CASSRGYSNQPQHF	TGTGCCAGCAGTCGAGGTTATAGCAATCAGCCCCAGCATTTT
TRBV7-2	TRBJ2-3	15	few	TRBD1	CASSDRTGKADTQYF	TGTGCCAGCAGTGATAGGACAGGGAAGGCGGATACGCAGTATTTT
TRBV5-1	TRBJ2-2	16	once	NA	CASSLAQGTNTGELFF	TGCGCCAGCAGCTTGGCCCAGGGGACGAACACCGGGGAGCTGTTTTTT
TRBV28	TRBJ2-7	15	NA	NA	CASSSYREFAYEQYF	TGTGCCAGCAGTTCCTACAGGGAGTTCGCGTACGAGCAGTACTTC
TRBV29-1	TRBJ2-2	12	NA	TRBD2	CSGGLNTGELFF	TGCAGCGGGGGACTAAACACCGGGGAGCTGTTTTTT
TRBV19	TRBJ2-5	16	NA	TRBD2	CASSIASGGPSETQYF	TGTGCCAGTAGTATCGCTAGCGGGGGGCCGTCGGAGACCCAGTACTTC
TRBV7-9	TRBJ1-2	13	NA	NA	CASRNSGLDGYTF	TGTGCCAGCAGAAATTCGGGACTCGATGGCTACACCTTC
TRBV5-1	TRBJ1-2	13	NA	TRBD1	CASSWGTGEGYTF	TGCGCCAGCAGCTGGGGGACAGGGGAAGGCTACACCTTC
TRBV5-4	TRBJ1-6	15	once	NA	CASSEAGTPNSPLHF	TGTGCCAGCAGCGAGGCCGGGACACCGAATTCACCCCTCCACTTT
TRBV28	TRBJ2-7	15	NA	TRBD1	CASSSSGQGAHEQYF	TGTGCCAGCAGTTCCTCGGGACAGGGGGCCCACGAGCAGTACTTC
TRBV15	TRBJ2-7	16	NA	TRBD1	CATSRIGTGSNYEQYF	TGTGCCACCAGCAGAATCGGGACAGGGAGCAACTACGAGCAGTACTTC
TRBV19	TRBJ2-7	17	NA	TRBD2	CASSIDLGAGSSYEQYF	TGTGCCAGTAGTATAGATCTTGGAGCGGGGAGCTCCTACGAGCAGTACTTC
TRBV2	TRBJ1-5	14	NA	TRBD1	CATQKGQYNQPQHF	TGTGCCACCCAGAAGGGACAGTACAATCAGCCCCAGCATTTT
TRBV18	TRBJ2-7	14	NA	TRBD1	CASSTRQGPSEQYF	TGTGCCAGCTCAACCCGACAGGGACCCAGCGAGCAGTACTTC
TRBV7-2	TRBJ2-7	15	few	TRBD1	CASSARAPGGYEQYF	TGTGCCAGCAGCGCCCGGGCGCCAGGGGGCTACGAGCAGTACTTC
TRBV12-3/TRBV12-4	TRBJ2-2	12	once	NA	CASSWNTGELFF	TGTGCCAGCAGCTGGAACACCGGGGAGCTGTTTTTT
TRBV6-5	TRBJ1-2	13	NA	NA	CASRLQGGGGYTF	TGTGCCAGCAGGCTCCAGGGAGGTGGGGGCTACACCTTC
TRBV25-1	TRBJ1-1	13	NA	TRBD1	CASRQGLITEAFF	TGTGCCAGCCGACAGGGGTTGATCACTGAAGCTTTCTTT
TRBV28	TRBJ2-7	16	NA	TRBD1	CASSFPAGTGMNEQYF	TGTGCCAGCAGTTTCCCGGCCGGGACAGGGATGAACGAGCAGTACTTC
TRBV27	TRBJ2-1	14	NA	NA	CASKVARAHNEQFF	TGTGCCAGCAAGGTGGCTAGAGCCCACAATGAGCAGTTCTTC
TRBV12-3/TRBV12-4	TRBJ1-5	13	NA	NA	CASSWGRGQPQHF	TGTGCCAGCAGTTGGGGCAGGGGTCAGCCCCAGCATTTT
TRBV19	TRBJ2-7	14	NA	TRBD2	CASSLGLAASEQYF	TGTGCCAGTAGCCTGGGACTAGCGGCCTCCGAGCAGTACTTC
TRBV9	TRBJ2-6	18	NA	TRBD1	CASSVTGQGITGANVLTF	TGTGCCAGCAGCGTGACGGGACAGGGGATCACTGGGGCCAACGTCCTGACTTTC
TRBV5-1	TRBJ2-7	16	NA	TRBD1	CASSRNTGQGSYEQYF	TGCGCCAGCAGCCGAAATACGGGACAGGGTTCCTACGAGCAGTACTTC
TRBV18	TRBJ2-7	12	NA	NA	CASSLANLEQYF	TGTGCCAGCTCACTCGCGAACCTCGAGCAGTACTTC
TRBV9	TRBJ2-3	12	NA	NA	CASSGSLGTQYF	TGTGCCAGCAGCGGGAGTTTGGGTACGCAGTATTTT
TRBV28	TRBJ1-2	14	NA	TRBD1	CASRTTGRNYGYTF	TGTGCCAGCAGGACGACAGGGAGGAACTATGGCTACACCTTC
TRBV7-8	TRBJ2-2	16	NA	TRBD2	CASTPGTSGIIGELFF	TGTGCCAGCACCCCAGGGACTAGCGGGATCATCGGGGAGCTGTTTTTT
TRBV13	TRBJ2-7	13	NA	NA	CASSPSRRHEQYF	TGTGCCAGCAGCCCTAGTCGGCGACACGAGCAGTACTTC
TRBV24-1	TRBJ2-1	15	NA	TRBD1	CATSDGTGGFDEQFF	TGTGCCACCAGTGACGGGACAGGGGGCTTCGATGAGCAGTTCTTC
TRBV5-5	TRBJ1-4	16	NA	TRBD1	CASSLMLGQGGEKLFF	TGTGCCAGCAGCTTGATGTTGGGACAGGGAGGGGAAAAACTGTTTTTT